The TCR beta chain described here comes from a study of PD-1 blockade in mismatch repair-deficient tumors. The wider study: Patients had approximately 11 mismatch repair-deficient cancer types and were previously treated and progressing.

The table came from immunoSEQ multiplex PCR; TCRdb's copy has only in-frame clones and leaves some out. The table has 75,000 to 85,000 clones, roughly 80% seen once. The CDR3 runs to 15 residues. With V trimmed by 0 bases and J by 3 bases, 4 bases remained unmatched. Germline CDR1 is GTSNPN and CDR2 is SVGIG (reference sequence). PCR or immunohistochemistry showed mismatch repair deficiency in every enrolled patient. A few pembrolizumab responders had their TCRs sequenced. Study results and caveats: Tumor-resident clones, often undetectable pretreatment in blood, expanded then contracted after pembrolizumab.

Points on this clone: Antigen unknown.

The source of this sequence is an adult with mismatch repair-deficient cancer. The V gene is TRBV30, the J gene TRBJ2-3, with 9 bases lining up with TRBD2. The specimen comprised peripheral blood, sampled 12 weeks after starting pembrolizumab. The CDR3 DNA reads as TGTGCCTGGAGTGTCGTAGCGGGAGTGACAGATACGCAGTATTTT. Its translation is CAWSVVAGVTDTQYF.